Each of the 28 T cell receptor beta chains below was sequenced from the same sample in a study of T cell responses to AZD1222 COVID-19 vaccine. Profiled with immunoSEQ multiplex PCR; TCRdb holds only in-frame clones, not every one. This table holds approximately 79,000 clones, 65% to 90% found once. Sequenced material: peripheral blood, taken on day 0 of AZD1222 vaccination. The source of these receptors is an adult in good health.

The chain combines TRBV25-1 with TRBJ2-3; the D is unclear. V lost 1 base, J lost 3 bases, and 2 bases lay in between. CDR3 length: 12 residues. In germline, CDR1 is MGHDK, CDR2 SYGVNS. The CDR3 loop is CASSEWTDTQYF. CDR3 DNA sequence: TGTGCCAGCAGTGAATGGACAGATACGCAGTATTTT.

The chain carries TRBV28 and TRBJ2-1; 8 nucleotides line up with TRBD1. Germline loops: CDR1 MDHEN, CDR2 SYDVKM. The CDR3 totals 15 residues. The V segment lost 7 bases and the J segment 7 bases; nucleotides outside the gene matches: 12. In nucleotides, the CDR3 is TGTGCCAGCATCTACCGGACAGGGTCCAAGAATGAGCAGTTCTTC. Protein sequence: CASIYRTGSKNEQFF.

The J gene is TRBJ2-5, the V gene TRBV7-7, with a tentative D call TRBD2 (7 bases). The CDR3 has 15 residues. V lost 5 bases and J 2 bases, leaving 15 bases between the germline ends. Per germline, CDR1 SSHAT and CDR2 FNYEAQ (reference sequence). This CDR3 is CASSGGVGGQETQYF. The CDR3 coding sequence is TGTGCCAGCAGCGGGGGGGTAGGGGGACAAGAGACCCAGTACTTC.

The chain is built from TRBV12-5 and TRBJ1-5, with 9 bases matching TRBD1. The CDR3 spans 16 residues. Germline CDR1 and CDR2: LGHNT and FRNRAP. The ends lost 7 bases at V and 6 bases at J; junction bases unmatched: 13. Here the CDR3 reads CASAPGGQGLSQPQHF. The CDR3 DNA follows: TGTGCTAGTGCCCCAGGGGGACAGGGATTAAGTCAGCCCCAGCATTTT.

V usage is TRBV9 and J usage is TRBJ2-1; TRBD2 matches 13 bases. Germline V CDR1 and CDR2: SGDLS, YYNGEE. This CDR3 spans 15 amino acids. V was pared by 6 bases and J by 6 bases, with 6 bases of the junction left unmatched. The DNA for the CDR3 is TGTGCCAGCACCGTTGGGACTAGCGGGGCCAATGAGCAGTTCTTC. The encoded protein is CASTVGTSGANEQFF.

The table lists this clone with a count of one. The genes are TRBV11-2 and TRBJ1-2, with 8 bases identical to TRBD1. CDR1 is SGHAT and CDR2 is FQNNGV in the germline V gene. The ends lost 6 bases at V and 9 bases at J; junction bases unmatched: 12. CDR3 length: 14 residues. The CDR3 spells CASRPGQEGLSYTF. The CDR3 bases are TGTGCCAGCAGACCGGGACAGGAGGGGCTGAGCTACACCTTC. The entire variable domain, with the rest obtained from reference TRBV11-2 and TRBJ1-2, is as follows: EAGVAQSPRYKIIEKRQSVAFWCNPISGHATLYWYQQILGQGPKLLIQFQNNGVVDDSQLPKDRFSAERLKGVDSTLKIQPAKLEDSAVYLCASRPGQEGLSYTFGSGTRLTVV.

CDR3 region: CARRGGVSYNEQFF. CDR3 DNA: TGTGCCCGTCGGGGGGGGGTCTCCTACAATGAGCAGTTCTTC. This chain joins TRBV19 and TRBJ2-1; 8 nucleotides match TRBD2. The CDR3 has 14 residues. The J segment lost 0 bases and the V segment lost 11 bases, leaving 6 bases of the junction unmatched. Germline values: CDR1 LNHDA, CDR2 SQIVND (reference sequence).

The V and J genes are TRBV24-1 and TRBJ1-2, with a possible D match to TRBD1 (5 bases). Trimming stripped 4 bases from V and 8 bases from J, with 16 bases between. Per germline, CDR1 KGHDR and CDR2 SFDVKD. This CDR3 is built from 14 residues. The CDR3 sequence: CATSDRGTRRGYTF. CDR3 DNA sequence: TGTGCCACCAGTGACCGTGGGACTCGGAGGGGCTACACCTTC.

The chain employs TRBV19 and TRBJ1-5; TRBD1 matches at 9 bases. Germline-derived CDR1 and CDR2 are LNHDA and SQIVND (reference sequence). V gave up 6 bases and J gave up 6 bases; unmatched junction bases: 9. This CDR3 has 15 amino acids. The chain's CDR3 is CASSPGTGQGQPQHF. The CDR3 nucleotides read TGTGCCAGTAGCCCCGGGACAGGGCAAGGTCAGCCCCAGCATTTT. The full variable domain, completed using reference TRBV19 and TRBJ1-5, is DGGITQSPKYLFRKEGQNVTLSCEQNLNHDAMYWYRQDPGQGLRLIYYSQIVNDFQKGDIAEGYSVSREKKESFPLTVTSAQKNPTAFYLCASSPGTGQGQPQHFGDGTRLSIL.

The rearrangement links TRBV12-3 or TRBV12-4 to TRBJ2-2; no definite D call. Trimming took off 3 bases at V and 4 bases at J, with 6 bases between the two ends. The CDR3 loop spans 13 amino acids. CDR3 DNA: TGTGCCAGCAGTTTTAGTTCCACCGGGGAGCTGTTTTTT. Protein: CASSFSSTGELFF.

The gene calls are TRBV9 and TRBJ2-2; the D is unclear. V lost 0 bases to trimming and J lost 8 bases, with 11 bases between them. Germline CDR1 and CDR2: SGDLS and YYNGEE. CDR3 size: 14 residues. CDR3 in amino acids: CASSVGPSPGELFF. The CDR3 DNA follows: TGTGCCAGCAGCGTAGGACCTTCCCCAGGGGAGCTGTTTTTT.

This clone was counted a few times. V and J are TRBV4-1 and TRBJ1-2; a weak D match, TRBD1 (5 bases). Germline CDR1 MGHRA, CDR2 YSYEKL. CDR3 length: 14 residues. Trimming left V 1 base short and J 4 bases short, with 10 bases between. The CDR3 DNA is TGCGCCAGCAGCCAAGCTCCTGGGGGCTATGGCTACACCTTC. It encodes CASSQAPGGYGYTF.

The CDR3 loop reads CAHPLGLAGYTGELFF. CDR3 DNA: TGTGCTCACCCCCTCGGACTAGCGGGTTACACCGGGGAGCTGTTTTTT. The chain is built from TRBV30 and TRBJ2-2; 11 bases line up with TRBD2. CDR1 and CDR2 (germline): GTSNPN, SVGIG (reference sequence). This CDR3 comprises 16 residues.

V usage is TRBV19 and J usage is TRBJ1-2; D remains unclear. Germline CDR1 LNHDA, CDR2 SQIVND (reference sequence). There are 16 residues in the CDR3. V was shortened by 1 base and J by 2 bases, with 14 bases between the two germline ends. The CDR3 region is CASSIGERAANYGYTF. Here the CDR3 DNA reads TGTGCCAGTAGTATAGGAGAGCGGGCGGCGAACTATGGCTACACCTTC.

V usage is TRBV11-3 and J usage is TRBJ2-7, with D unresolved. This CDR3 contains 15 residues. Germline loops: CDR1 SGHNT, CDR2 YENEEA. Between the trimmed V and J ends, which lost 3 bases and 5 bases, there was a span of 17 bases. For the CDR3, the DNA is TGTGCCAGCAGCTTCCCGAGTAGGCCGGTCCACGAGCAGTACTTC. Residues: CASSFPSRPVHEQYF.

This clone has a single count. The chain is built from TRBV3-1 (or the pseudogene TRBV3-2) and TRBJ2-1; maybe TRBD2 (7 bases). The CDR3 contains 16 residues. Per germline, CDR1 LGHDT and CDR2 YNNKEL (reference sequence). V was clipped by 3 bases and J by 9 bases, with 21 bases between them. CDR3 nucleotides: TGTGCCAGCAGCCACACTGGGGGGGCCCCCCACAGTGAGCAGTTCTTC. It is translated as CASSHTGGAPHSEQFF.

This clone was counted a single time. V and J are TRBV20-1 and TRBJ1-2; D uncertain. This CDR3 has 11 residues. Trimming pared 6 bases from V and 8 bases from J, leaving 13 bases between. CDR1 DFQATT and CDR2 SNEGSKA come from the germline V gene (reference sequence). In nucleotides, the CDR3 is TGCAGTGCCGGATCACCGGGGGGCTACACCTTC. Amino acid sequence: CSAGSPGGYTF.

V gene TRBV18 combines with J gene TRBJ2-7, with 11 bases identical to TRBD1. The V gene's germline CDR1 is KGHSH and CDR2 LQKENI. J gave up 5 bases and V 4 bases, and 4 bases lay outside the gene matches. CDR3 size: 14 residues. This CDR3 reads CASSRTGGINEQYF. CDR3 nucleotide sequence: TGTGCCAGCTCACGGACAGGGGGCATCAACGAGCAGTACTTC.

In its sample, this clone was seen a few times. The chain combines TRBV3-1 (or the pseudogene TRBV3-2) with TRBJ2-7, with 9 bases fitting TRBD2. This CDR3 comprises 14 residues. Trimming took 3 bases from V and 2 from J; bases not matched to a gene: 2. CDR1 and CDR2 (germline): LGHDT, YNNKEL (reference sequence). CDR3 residues: CASSQTSGPYEQYF. DNA of the CDR3: TGTGCCAGCAGCCAGACTAGCGGACCCTACGAGCAGTACTTC.

The genes are TRBV19 and TRBJ1-2, with 7 bases that match TRBD1. CDR3 length: 13 amino acids. V lost 4 bases to trimming and J lost 4 bases; unmatched junction nucleotides: 3. Germline-derived CDR1 and CDR2 are LNHDA and SQIVND (reference sequence). The CDR3 nucleotides read TGTGCCAGTAGTACAGGGGGTGGCTATGGCTACACCTTC. Its protein is CASSTGGGYGYTF.

The chain has TRBV29-1 and TRBJ2-3; 8 bases are shared with TRBD2. Trimming at V came to 3 bases and at J to 3 bases, leaving 14 bases not matched to a gene. This CDR3 region has 17 residues. The germline gives CDR1 SQVTM, CDR2 ANQGSEA. The CDR3 DNA is TGCAGCGTTGATGGAGCGGGGGTCGGGGGGAGGACAGATACGCAGTATTTT. Protein sequence: CSVDGAGVGGRTDTQYF.

Only a few counts were recorded for this clone. The V and J genes are TRBV7-3 and TRBJ1-1; 9 bases align to TRBD1. Germline CDR1 is SGHTA and CDR2 is FQGTGA. This CDR3 comprises 13 residues. The ends lost 5 bases at V and 8 bases at J; junction bases unmatched: 6. The CDR3 nucleotides read TGTGCCAGCAGCCTCGACAGGGGGAGGGAAGCTTTCTTT. Encoded protein: CASSLDRGREAFF.

The genes are TRBV18 and TRBJ2-1, with D uncertain. V was clipped by 3 bases and J by 5 bases, with 11 bases between them. The germline V gene encodes CDR1 KGHSH and CDR2 LQKENI. The CDR3 runs to 14 residues. CDR3: CASSPLNPDNEQFF. The DNA of the CDR3 is TGTGCCAGCTCACCCCTCAACCCGGACAATGAGCAGTTCTTC.

This chain connects TRBV14 to TRBJ1-4; D remains unclear. This CDR3 contains 12 residues. The germline V gene has CDR1 SGHDN and CDR2 FVKESK. The ends were cut back, 1 base at V and 7 bases at J, with 4 bases in the middle. The CDR3 is CASSQVGEKLFF. In DNA, the CDR3 is TGTGCCAGCAGCCAAGTTGGTGAAAAACTGTTTTTT.

This sequence joins TRBV3-1 (or the pseudogene TRBV3-2) and TRBJ2-1, with 8 bases aligning to TRBD1. With V trimmed by 0 bases and J by 6 bases, 7 bases remained unmatched. CDR3 length equals 16 residues. Germline CDR1 is LGHDT and CDR2 is YNNKEL (reference sequence). CDR3 sequence (DNA): TGTGCCAGCAGCCAAGAAATCTCGGACAGGGCCAATGAGCAGTTCTTC. This codes for CASSQEISDRANEQFF.

The chain is built from TRBV9 and TRBJ1-2; a weak D match, TRBD1 (5 bases). Germline V gene sequence: CDR1 SGDLS, CDR2 YYNGEE. The CDR3 is made up of 11 amino acids. With 0 bases removed from V and 10 bases from J, the gap between germline ends came to 7 bases. The CDR3 protein is CASSVGGAYTF. DNA of the CDR3: TGTGCCAGCAGCGTAGGAGGGGCCTACACCTTC.

This sequence joins TRBV18 and TRBJ2-1, with 7 bases that match TRBD1. In germline, CDR1 is KGHSH, CDR2 LQKENI. The trim removed 3 bases at V and 8 bases at J, leaving 7 bases unmatched. This CDR3 is 14 amino acids long. The CDR3 sequence: CASSPRDRAHEQFF. The CDR3 DNA reads as TGTGCCAGCTCACCTAGAGACAGGGCCCATGAGCAGTTCTTC.

This CDR3 reads CASSLGFTQRLHF. The CDR3 bases are TGTGCCAGCAGCTTGGGATTTACACAAAGGCTCCACTTT. This chain links TRBV5-6 with TRBJ1-6; D unclear. The CDR3 contains 13 residues. The germline V gene has CDR1 SGHDT and CDR2 YYEEEE. V was shortened by 0 bases and J by 16 bases, with 14 bases between the two germline ends.